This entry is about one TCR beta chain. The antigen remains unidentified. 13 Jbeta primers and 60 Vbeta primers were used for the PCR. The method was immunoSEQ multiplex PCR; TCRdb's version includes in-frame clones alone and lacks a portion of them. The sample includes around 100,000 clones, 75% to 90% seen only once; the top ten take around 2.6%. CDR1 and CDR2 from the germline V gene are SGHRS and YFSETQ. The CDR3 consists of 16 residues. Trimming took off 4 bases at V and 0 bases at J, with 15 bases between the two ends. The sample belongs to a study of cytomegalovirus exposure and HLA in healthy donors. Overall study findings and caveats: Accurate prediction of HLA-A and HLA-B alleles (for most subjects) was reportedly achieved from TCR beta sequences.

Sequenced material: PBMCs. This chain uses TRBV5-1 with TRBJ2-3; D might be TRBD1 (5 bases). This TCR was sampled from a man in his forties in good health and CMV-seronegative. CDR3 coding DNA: TGCGCCAGCAGCCCCTGGCAGGGTTCCAGCACAGATACGCAGTATTTT. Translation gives CASSPWQGSSTDTQYF.